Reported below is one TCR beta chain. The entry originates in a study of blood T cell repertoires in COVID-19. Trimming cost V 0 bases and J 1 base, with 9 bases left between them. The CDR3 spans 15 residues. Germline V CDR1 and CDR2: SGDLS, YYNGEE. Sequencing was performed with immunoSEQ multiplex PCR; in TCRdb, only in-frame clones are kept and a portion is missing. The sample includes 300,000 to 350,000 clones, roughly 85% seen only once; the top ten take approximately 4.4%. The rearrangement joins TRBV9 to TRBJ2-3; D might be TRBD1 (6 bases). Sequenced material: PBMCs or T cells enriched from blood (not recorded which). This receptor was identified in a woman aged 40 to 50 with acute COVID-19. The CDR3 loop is CASSVGRGGTDTQYF. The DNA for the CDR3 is TGTGCCAGCAGCGTAGGCAGGGGAGGCACAGATACGCAGTATTTT.